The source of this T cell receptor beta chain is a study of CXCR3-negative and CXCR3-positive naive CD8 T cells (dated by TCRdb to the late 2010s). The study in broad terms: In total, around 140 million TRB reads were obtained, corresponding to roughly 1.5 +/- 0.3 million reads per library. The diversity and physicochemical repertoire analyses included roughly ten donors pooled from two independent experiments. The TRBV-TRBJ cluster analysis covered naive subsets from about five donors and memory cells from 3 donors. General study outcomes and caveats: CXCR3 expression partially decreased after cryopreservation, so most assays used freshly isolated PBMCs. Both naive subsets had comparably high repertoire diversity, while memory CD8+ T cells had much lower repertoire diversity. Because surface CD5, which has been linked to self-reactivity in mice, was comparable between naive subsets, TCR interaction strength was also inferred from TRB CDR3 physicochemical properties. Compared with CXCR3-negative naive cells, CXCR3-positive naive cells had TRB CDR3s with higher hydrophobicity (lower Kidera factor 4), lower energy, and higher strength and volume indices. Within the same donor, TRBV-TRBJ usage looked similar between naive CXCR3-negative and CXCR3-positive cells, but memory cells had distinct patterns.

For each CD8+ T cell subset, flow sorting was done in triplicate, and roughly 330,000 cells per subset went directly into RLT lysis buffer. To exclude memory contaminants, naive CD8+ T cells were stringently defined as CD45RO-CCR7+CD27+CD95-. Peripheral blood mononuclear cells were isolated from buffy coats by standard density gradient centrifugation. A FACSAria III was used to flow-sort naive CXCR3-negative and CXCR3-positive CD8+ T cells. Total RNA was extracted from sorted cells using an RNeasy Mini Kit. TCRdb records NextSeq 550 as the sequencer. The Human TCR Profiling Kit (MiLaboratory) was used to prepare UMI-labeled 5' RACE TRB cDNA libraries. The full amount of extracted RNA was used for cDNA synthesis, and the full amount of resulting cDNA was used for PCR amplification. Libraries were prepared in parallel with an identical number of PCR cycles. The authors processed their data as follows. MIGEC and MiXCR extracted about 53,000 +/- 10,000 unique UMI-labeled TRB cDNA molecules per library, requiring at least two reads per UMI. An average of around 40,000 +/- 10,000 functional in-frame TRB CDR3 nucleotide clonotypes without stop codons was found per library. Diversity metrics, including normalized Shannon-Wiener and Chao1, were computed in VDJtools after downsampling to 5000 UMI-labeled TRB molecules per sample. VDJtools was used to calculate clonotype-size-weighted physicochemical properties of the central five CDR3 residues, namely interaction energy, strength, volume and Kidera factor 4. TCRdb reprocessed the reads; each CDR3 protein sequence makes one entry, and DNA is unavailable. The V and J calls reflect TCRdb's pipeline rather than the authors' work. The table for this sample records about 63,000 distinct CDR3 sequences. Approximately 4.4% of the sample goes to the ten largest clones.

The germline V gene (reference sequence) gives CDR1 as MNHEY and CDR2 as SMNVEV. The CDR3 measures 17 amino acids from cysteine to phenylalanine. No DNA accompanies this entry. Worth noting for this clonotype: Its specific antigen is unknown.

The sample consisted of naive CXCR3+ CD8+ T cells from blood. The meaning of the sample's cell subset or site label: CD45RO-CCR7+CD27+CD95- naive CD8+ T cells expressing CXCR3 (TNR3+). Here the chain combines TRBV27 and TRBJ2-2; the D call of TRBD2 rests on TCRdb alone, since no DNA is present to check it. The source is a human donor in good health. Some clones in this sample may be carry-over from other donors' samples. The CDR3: CASSLSPGSGETGELFF.